The sequence of this T cell receptor (beta chain) was determined in a study of T cell responses to AZD1222 COVID-19 vaccine. Notes on this clone: Its specificity is not known.

General observations from the study: Mapped onto spike, vaccine-associated CD4 TCRs spanned it and were dominant at 160-218 and 743-854.

The CDR3 sequence is 15 residues long. Germline CDR1 and CDR2: MDHEN and SYDVKM. V was trimmed by 4 bases and J by 5 bases, leaving 15 bases between them. Clones were sequenced by immunoSEQ multiplex PCR, and TCRdb holds only the in-frame ones, with some missing. The sample contains 150,000 or so clones, more than 85% of which appear only once. This chain uses TRBV28 with TRBJ1-5; no firm D call. Sample: peripheral blood, taken on day 0 of MenACWY control vaccination. This sequence was found in an adult in good health. The CDR3 region is CASSWVGVRDQPQHF. CDR3 sequence (DNA): TGTGCCAGCAGTTGGGTTGGGGTAAGGGATCAGCCCCAGCATTTT. Together with reference TRBV28 and TRBJ1-5, the CDR3 gives the full variable domain: DVKVTQSSRYLVKRTGEKVFLECVQDMDHENMFWYRQDPGLGLRLIYFSYDVKMKEKGDIPEGYSVSREKKERFSLILESASTNQTSMYLCASSWVGVRDQPQHFGDGTRLSIL.